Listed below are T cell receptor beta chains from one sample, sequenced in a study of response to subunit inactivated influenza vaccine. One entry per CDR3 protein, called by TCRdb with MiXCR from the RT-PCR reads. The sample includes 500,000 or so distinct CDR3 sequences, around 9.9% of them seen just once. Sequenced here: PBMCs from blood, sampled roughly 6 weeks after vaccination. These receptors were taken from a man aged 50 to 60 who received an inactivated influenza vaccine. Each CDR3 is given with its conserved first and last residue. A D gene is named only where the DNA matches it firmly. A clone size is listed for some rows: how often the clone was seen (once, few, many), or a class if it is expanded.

DNA: TGTGCCAGAGGGCCGGCGGGAAACACCATATATTTT; CDR3: CARGPAGNTIYF; V: TRBV5-5; D: NA; size: few; J: TRBJ1-3; length: 12
DNA: TGTGCCAGCAGCGTCACCGGGATCGGGGTTAACTATGGCTACACCTTC; CDR3: CASSVTGIGVNYGYTF; V: TRBV3-1; D: NA; size: NA; J: TRBJ1-2; length: 16
DNA: TGCGCCAGCAGCCAGGGAAGGGGTGCAGATACGCAGTATTTT; CDR3: CASSQGRGADTQYF; V: TRBV4-3; D: NA; size: NA; J: TRBJ2-3; length: 14
DNA: TGTGCCAGCTCCTCAGGGGCGGGGACTGAAGCTTTCTTT; CDR3: CASSSGAGTEAFF; V: TRBV18; D: NA; size: NA; J: TRBJ1-1; length: 13
DNA: TGTGCCAGCAGCTTCGACAGGGGATTCACAGATACGCAGTATTTT; CDR3: CASSFDRGFTDTQYF; V: TRBV5-6; D: TRBD1; size: few; J: TRBJ2-3; length: 15
DNA: TGTGCCAGCTCACTAACTAGCGCGGGAAGGAATGAGCAGTTCTTC; CDR3: CASSLTSAGRNEQFF; V: TRBV18; D: TRBD2; size: few; J: TRBJ2-1; length: 15
DNA: TGTGCCAGCAGTTCCCCAGGGGACAATGAGCAGTTCTTC; CDR3: CASSSPGDNEQFF; V: TRBV12-3/TRBV12-4; D: NA; size: NA; J: TRBJ2-1; length: 13
DNA: TGTGCCAGCAGTTTTGTACAGGGCTACAATGAGCAGTTCTTC; CDR3: CASSFVQGYNEQFF; V: TRBV12-3/TRBV12-4; D: NA; size: NA; J: TRBJ2-1; length: 14
DNA: TGCGCCAGCAGCTTGGTCGGGCCCGACCATGAGCAGTTCTTC; CDR3: CASSLVGPDHEQFF; V: TRBV5-1; D: NA; size: few; J: TRBJ2-1; length: 14
DNA: TGTGCCAGCAGTTCCCCGACTAGCGGGGGCCCGAACACCGGGGAGCTGTTTTTT; CDR3: CASSSPTSGGPNTGELFF; V: TRBV6-2/TRBV6-3; D: TRBD2; size: few; J: TRBJ2-2; length: 18
DNA: TGCGCCAGCATGTCCGGGACAGGGGCTTACGAGCAGTACTTC; CDR3: CASMSGTGAYEQYF; V: TRBV5-1; D: TRBD1; size: many; J: TRBJ2-7; length: 14
DNA: TGTGCCAGCAGTTACGTACAGGGGGCACCCCCGGAGGCTTTCTTT; CDR3: CASSYVQGAPPEAFF; V: TRBV6-5; D: TRBD1; size: many; J: TRBJ1-1; length: 15
DNA: TGTGCCAGCAGCGTAGATGAACGGGACAGGGGGCGGAGGTCCTACGAGCAGTACTTC; CDR3: CASSVDERDRGRRSYEQYF; V: TRBV9; D: TRBD1; size: NA; J: TRBJ2-7; length: 19
DNA: TGTGCCACCAGCAGGGGAGGGACTAGCGGGCAGTACGAGCAGTACTTC; CDR3: CATSRGGTSGQYEQYF; V: TRBV15; D: TRBD2; size: many; J: TRBJ2-7; length: 16
DNA: TGTGCCAGCAGCCAAGTCAGGGACAATGAAAAACTGTTTTTT; CDR3: CASSQVRDNEKLFF; V: TRBV4-2; D: NA; size: many; J: TRBJ1-4; length: 14
DNA: TGCGCCAGCAGCCCCATGTTGGGGGGGGGAGAGCAGTACTTC; CDR3: CASSPMLGGGEQYF; V: TRBV5-1; D: TRBD2; size: NA; J: TRBJ2-7; length: 14
DNA: TGTGCCAGCACTCCGGATCAAGAGACCCAGTACTTC; CDR3: CASTPDQETQYF; V: TRBV7-9; D: NA; size: NA; J: TRBJ2-5; length: 12
DNA: TGTGCCAGCAGCCTGGGGACTAGCGGGAGGGGGGCAGATACGCAGTATTTT; CDR3: CASSLGTSGRGADTQYF; V: TRBV5-5; D: TRBD2; size: NA; J: TRBJ2-3; length: 17
DNA: TGCGCCAGCAGCTTGTCCCGACCCGAGAAGACCCAGTACTTC; CDR3: CASSLSRPEKTQYF; V: TRBV5-1; D: NA; size: few; J: TRBJ2-5; length: 14
DNA: TGTGCCAGCAGCTCGGGACTAGCGGGAGCTGTAGATACGCAGTATTTT; CDR3: CASSSGLAGAVDTQYF; V: TRBV9; D: TRBD2; size: few; J: TRBJ2-3; length: 16
DNA: TGTGCCAGCTCACTCAATAAGGGTGGCTACGAGCAGTACTTC; CDR3: CASSLNKGGYEQYF; V: TRBV18; D: NA; size: NA; J: TRBJ2-7; length: 14
DNA: TGCGCCAGCAGCCCCGGGACTAGCGGGAGCTATGAGCAGTTCTTC; CDR3: CASSPGTSGSYEQFF; V: TRBV4-3; D: TRBD2; size: many; J: TRBJ2-1; length: 15
DNA: TGTGCCAGCAGCTTAGAGGCGGGACAGTTCATTTCACCCCTCCACTTT; CDR3: CASSLEAGQFISPLHF; V: TRBV7-2; D: TRBD1; size: NA; J: TRBJ1-6; length: 16
DNA: TGTGCCAGCAGGGCCCTCCGGGGGGTCCGCGGTCTACCCGTAACTTGGGAGCAGTACTTC; CDR3: CASRALRGVRGLPVTWEQYF; V: TRBV4-2; D: TRBD2; size: many; J: TRBJ2-7; length: 20
DNA: TGCGCCAGCAGCCCTCGACAGGGGGCTTACACTGAAGCTTTCTTT; CDR3: CASSPRQGAYTEAFF; V: TRBV4-1; D: TRBD1; size: few; J: TRBJ1-1; length: 15
DNA: TGTGCCAGCAGTTTAAGTCCGGCGGGAGGGACTGAAGCTTTCTTT; CDR3: CASSLSPAGGTEAFF; V: TRBV12-3/TRBV12-4; D: NA; size: NA; J: TRBJ1-1; length: 15
DNA: TGTGCCAGCAGCCAATTCCAGGGGAGGGCGGGCACAGATACGCAGTATTTT; CDR3: CASSQFQGRAGTDTQYF; V: TRBV3-1; D: NA; size: few; J: TRBJ2-3; length: 17
DNA: TGCAGTGCTTCAGAGGGCGGTTTCGGCACTGAAGCTTTCTTT; CDR3: CSASEGGFGTEAFF; V: TRBV20-1; D: NA; size: NA; J: TRBJ1-1; length: 14
DNA: TGTGCCAGCAGTTATGAGGCCGTTCAGCCCCAGCATTTT; CDR3: CASSYEAVQPQHF; V: TRBV6-2/TRBV6-3; D: NA; size: NA; J: TRBJ1-5; length: 13
DNA: TGCAGTGCTTTAGAGTCGGGGCTAGCCAAAAACATTCAGTACTTC; CDR3: CSALESGLAKNIQYF; V: TRBV20-1; D: NA; size: NA; J: TRBJ2-4; length: 15
DNA: TGTGCCAGCAGTCCGGGGGTCCCGGTGGATACGCAGTATTTT; CDR3: CASSPGVPVDTQYF; V: TRBV12-3/TRBV12-4; D: NA; size: NA; J: TRBJ2-3; length: 14
DNA: TGCAGCGTTGAAGGACTGAACACCGGGGAGCTGTTTTTT; CDR3: CSVEGLNTGELFF; V: TRBV29-1; D: NA; size: many; J: TRBJ2-2; length: 13
DNA: TGTGCCAGCACGACGTGGGACGGATACAATGAGCAGTTCTTC; CDR3: CASTTWDGYNEQFF; V: TRBV12-3/TRBV12-4; D: NA; size: few; J: TRBJ2-1; length: 14
DNA: TGCAGCGTCCCTCGACTAGCGGCGTACAATGAGCAGTTCTTC; CDR3: CSVPRLAAYNEQFF; V: TRBV29-1; D: TRBD2; size: few; J: TRBJ2-1; length: 14
DNA: TGTGCCAGCAGACAGGGAGAAGATACGCAGTATTTT; CDR3: CASRQGEDTQYF; V: TRBV2; D: NA; size: NA; J: TRBJ2-3; length: 12
DNA: TGTGCCTGGACCCAGGGGGAGGATTTTTACCATGGCTACACCTTC; CDR3: CAWTQGEDFYHGYTF; V: TRBV30; D: TRBD1; size: many; J: TRBJ1-2; length: 15
DNA: TGCAGTGCCTCACTCCAAGAGACCCAGTACTTC; CDR3: CSASLQETQYF; V: TRBV20-1; D: NA; size: few; J: TRBJ2-5; length: 11
DNA: TGCGCCAGCAGCGGGGGGGCAACGCAGTATTTT; CDR3: CASSGGATQYF; V: TRBV4-3; D: NA; size: few; J: TRBJ2-3; length: 11
DNA: TGTGCCAGCTCAGCGGACAGGGACGGAGGGCCCCAGCATTTT; CDR3: CASSADRDGGPQHF; V: TRBV18; D: TRBD1; size: NA; J: TRBJ1-5; length: 14
DNA: TGTGCCAGCAGTTTCCAGACTGGAGTGAACAATGAGCAGTTCTTC; CDR3: CASSFQTGVNNEQFF; V: TRBV12-3/TRBV12-4; D: NA; size: NA; J: TRBJ2-1; length: 15
DNA: TGCGCCAGCAGTCCGGCCGGGGTGGGTTCGTCCGGGGAGCTGTTTTTT; CDR3: CASSPAGVGSSGELFF; V: TRBV5-1; D: NA; size: few; J: TRBJ2-2; length: 16
DNA: TGCGCCAGCAGCTCCGGGGGGGTAAGGGAGACCCAGTACTTC; CDR3: CASSSGGVRETQYF; V: TRBV5-1; D: TRBD2; size: few; J: TRBJ2-5; length: 14
DNA: TGTGCCATGGGCCCTGGGCGCCTCTGCTGCTACACCTTC; CDR3: CAMGPGRLCCYTF; V: TRBV4-2; D: NA; size: NA; J: TRBJ1-2; length: 13
DNA: TGTGCCAGCAGTTTTGGTCATAATGAAAAACTGTTTTTT; CDR3: CASSFGHNEKLFF; V: TRBV12-3/TRBV12-4; D: NA; size: few; J: TRBJ1-4; length: 13
DNA: TGTGCCACCAGTGATGCCCGGGACCGCATAACCGGGGAGCTGTTTTTT; CDR3: CATSDARDRITGELFF; V: TRBV24-1; D: NA; size: many; J: TRBJ2-2; length: 16
DNA: TGTGCCAGCAGTTTTGGGACAGGGGTCGGGGAGACCCAGTACTTC; CDR3: CASSFGTGVGETQYF; V: TRBV12-3/TRBV12-4; D: TRBD1; size: few; J: TRBJ2-5; length: 15
DNA: TGCGCCAGCAGCCAAAACCGACAGGGGTTGGGGACCCAGTACTTC; CDR3: CASSQNRQGLGTQYF; V: TRBV4-3; D: TRBD1; size: few; J: TRBJ2-5; length: 15
DNA: TGTGCCAGCAGGGAACTAGCGGGAGAAGAGCAGTACTTC; CDR3: CASRELAGEEQYF; V: TRBV12-3/TRBV12-4; D: TRBD2; size: NA; J: TRBJ2-7; length: 13
DNA: TGTGCCAGCAGTTTTATTTCTAAAGGAGGGCAGTACTTC; CDR3: CASSFISKGGQYF; V: TRBV28; D: NA; size: few; J: TRBJ2-7; length: 13
DNA: TGTGCCAGCAGCCAAGATAACGGGAGTGGTAATGAGCAGTTCTTC; CDR3: CASSQDNGSGNEQFF; V: TRBV3-1; D: NA; size: NA; J: TRBJ2-1; length: 15
DNA: TGCAGCGTTGATAGGTTCAACGAGCAGTACTTC; CDR3: CSVDRFNEQYF; V: TRBV29-1; D: NA; size: many; J: TRBJ2-7; length: 11
DNA: TGTGCCAGCAGCGTAGCTGGGACGCCCGACTATGGCTACACCTTC; CDR3: CASSVAGTPDYGYTF; V: TRBV9; D: NA; size: few; J: TRBJ1-2; length: 15
DNA: TGCGCCAGCAGCGTGGACAGTCGGACTGAAGCTTTCTTT; CDR3: CASSVDSRTEAFF; V: TRBV5-1; D: NA; size: few; J: TRBJ1-1; length: 13
DNA: TGCGCCAGCAGCTTGGTGGACAGGGGCTACGAGCAGTACTTC; CDR3: CASSLVDRGYEQYF; V: TRBV5-1; D: TRBD1; size: NA; J: TRBJ2-7; length: 14
DNA: TGCAGCGTTGAAGCCCTCGGGACAGAAAAAACCTACGAGCAGTACTTC; CDR3: CSVEALGTEKTYEQYF; V: TRBV29-1; D: TRBD1; size: few; J: TRBJ2-7; length: 16
DNA: TGTGCCAGCAGTTGGGCCTCTTCGAACACCGGGGAGCTGTTTTTT; CDR3: CASSWASSNTGELFF; V: TRBV6-2/TRBV6-3; D: NA; size: few; J: TRBJ2-2; length: 15
DNA: TGCAGTGCCCGGGCCGTAGGGGGGGCCAACGTCCTGACTTTC; CDR3: CSARAVGGANVLTF; V: TRBV20-1; D: NA; size: NA; J: TRBJ2-6; length: 14